These 30 T cell receptor beta chains share one sample of origin, sequenced in a study of T cell responses to AZD1222 COVID-19 vaccine. The table came from immunoSEQ multiplex PCR; TCRdb's copy has only in-frame clones and leaves some out. The sample consists of fewer than 130,000 clones, about 90% of them appearing once. Material: peripheral blood, obtained on day 0 of AZD1222 vaccination. The receptors were sampled from an adult in good health.

This chain joins TRBV27 and TRBJ1-2; 8 bases match TRBD1. This CDR3 has 13 residues. The germline gives CDR1 MNHEY, CDR2 SMNVEV (reference sequence). The V and J ends lost 0 bases and 8 bases, in that order; junction bases with no gene match: 2. The CDR3 sequence: CASSLSTGEGYTF. CDR3 DNA sequence: TGTGCCAGCAGTTTATCGACAGGGGAGGGCTACACCTTC.

V gene TRBV6-6 combines with J gene TRBJ1-2, with D possibly TRBD1 on 5 matching bases. CDR1 and CDR2 from the germline V gene are MNHNY and SVGAGI (reference sequence). Deletions cut 2 bases from V and 4 bases from J, with 8 bases between. The CDR3 sequence is 13 residues long. The CDR3 loop is CASSYEGSYGYTF. The CDR3 bases are TGTGCCAGCAGTTACGAGGGGAGCTATGGCTACACCTTC.

The chain links TRBV6-5 to TRBJ1-1; D unclear. The V end was cut by 8 bases, the J end by 7 bases, with 17 bases between. The CDR3 sequence is 13 residues long. The V gene's germline CDR1 is MNHEY and CDR2 SVGAGI. CDR3 protein: CASLSRAVREAFF. The CDR3 DNA sequence: TGTGCCAGCCTCTCCCGGGCGGTCCGTGAAGCTTTCTTT.

The chain joins TRBV19 to TRBJ1-2; 7 bases agree with TRBD1. The CDR3 contains 14 residues. Germline assignment: CDR1 LNHDA and CDR2 SQIVND (reference sequence). With 5 bases clipped from V and 1 base from J, the junction kept 4 bases outside the gene matches. The CDR3 sequence is CASSWDRDNYGYTF. CDR3 bases: TGTGCCAGTAGTTGGGACAGAGATAACTATGGCTACACCTTC.

The chain joins TRBV30 to TRBJ1-4; D is ambiguous. Germline CDR1 reads GTSNPN; CDR2 reads SVGIG (reference sequence). The CDR3 runs 13 residues. Trimming cost V 7 bases and J 8 bases, with 17 bases left between them. The CDR3 loop is CASAGVGKEKLFF. The DNA of the CDR3 is TGTGCCTCCGCCGGGGTGGGAAAGGAAAAACTGTTTTTT.

The chain has TRBV3-1 (or the pseudogene TRBV3-2) and TRBJ2-2; D not resolved. CDR3 size: 15 residues. Per the germline V gene, CDR1 is LGHDT and CDR2 is YNNKEL (reference sequence). The V gene lost 1 base and the J gene lost 4 bases, with 10 bases spanning the gap. The CDR3 DNA follows: TGTGCCAGCAGCCAAGGGCAGGCTGGCACCGGGGAGCTGTTTTTT. Amino acids: CASSQGQAGTGELFF.

The gene calls are TRBV28 and TRBJ1-2, with a possible D match to TRBD1 (5 bases). Germline V gene data show CDR1 as MDHEN and CDR2 as SYDVKM. This CDR3 spans 16 amino acids. Trimming took off 1 base at V and 3 bases at J, with 15 bases between the two ends. This chain's CDR3 is CASSLSPGFRDYGYTF. CDR3 in DNA: TGTGCCAGCAGTTTATCCCCAGGGTTTAGGGACTATGGCTACACCTTC.

The CDR3 region is CASSPRGSSYNEQFF. The CDR3 bases are TGTGCCAGCTCACCTCGAGGAAGCTCCTACAATGAGCAGTTCTTC. The rearrangement joins TRBV18 to TRBJ2-1; D remains unclear. Per the germline V gene, CDR1 is KGHSH and CDR2 is LQKENI. The CDR3 extends over 15 amino acids. Trimming removed 3 bases from V and 0 bases from J, with 9 bases in between.

The gene calls are TRBV11-2 and TRBJ2-5; possible D gene TRBD2, 5 bases. The CDR3 sequence is 13 residues long. V gave up 2 bases and J gave up 5 bases, with 9 bases separating them. Germline CDR1 and CDR2: SGHAT and FQNNGV. CDR3 coding DNA: TGTGCCAGCAGCTTACAACTAGGGGAGACCCAGTACTTC. It codes for CASSLQLGETQYF.

V usage is TRBV9 and J usage is TRBJ1-6; 9 bases align to TRBD1. The CDR3 is 15 amino acids. From germline, CDR1 is SGDLS and CDR2 YYNGEE. Trimming cost V 0 bases and J 11 bases; bases outside gene matches: 6. The CDR3 here is CASSVEGQGSPPLHF. CDR3 in DNA: TGTGCCAGCAGCGTAGAGGGACAGGGCTCTCCACCCCTCCACTTT. The full variable domain, rest sourced from reference TRBV9 and TRBJ1-6, is DSGVTQTPKHLITATGQRVTLRCSPRSGDLSVYWYQQSLDQGLQFLIQYYNGEERAKGNILERFSAQQFPDLHSELNLSSLELGDSALYFCASSVEGQGSPPLHFGNGTRLTVT.

The rearrangement joins TRBV5-1 to TRBJ2-5; D possibly corresponds to TRBD2 (5 bases). Per germline, CDR1 SGHRS and CDR2 YFSETQ. This CDR3 comprises 14 residues. Trimming left V 4 bases short and J 3 bases short, with 13 bases between. DNA for the CDR3: TGCGCCAGCAGCCCACTAGGCGTGGAAGAGACCCAGTACTTC. This translates into CASSPLGVEETQYF.

V is TRBV6-2 or TRBV6-3 and J is TRBJ1-1; a possible D gene is TRBD1 (6 bases). Trimming took off 5 bases at V and 0 bases at J, with 13 bases between the two ends. Germline CDR1 reads MNHEY; CDR2 reads SVGEGT. The length of the CDR3 is 15 residues. CDR3 region: CASSPPRQVNTEAFF. The DNA for the CDR3 is TGTGCCAGCAGTCCCCCTCGACAGGTGAACACTGAAGCTTTCTTT.

The rearrangement links TRBV11-3 to TRBJ2-2, with TRBD2 as a possible D gene (6 bases). The V gene's germline CDR1 is SGHNT and CDR2 YENEEA. This CDR3 spans 15 amino acids. Between the trimmed V and J ends, which lost 5 bases and 4 bases, there was a span of 14 bases. Here the CDR3 reads CASSRAQGGTGELFF. CDR3 in DNA: TGTGCCAGCAGCCGAGCCCAGGGAGGCACCGGGGAGCTGTTTTTT. Filled out from reference TRBV11-3 and TRBJ2-2, the complete variable domain reads EAGVVQSPRYKIIEKKQPVAFWCNPISGHNTLYWYLQNLGQGPELLIRYENEEAVDDSQLPKDRFSAERLKGVDSTLKIQPAELGDSAVYLCASSRAQGGTGELFFGEGSRLTVL.

The rearrangement joins TRBV29-1 to TRBJ2-2, with a possible D match to TRBD2 (6 bases). Germline CDR1 is SQVTM and CDR2 is ANQGSEA. The CDR3 consists of 14 residues. The ends were cut back, 1 base at V and 0 bases at J, with 6 bases in the middle. The CDR3 sequence is CSVEVAANTGELFF. The CDR3 coding sequence is TGCAGCGTTGAAGTAGCGGCGAACACCGGGGAGCTGTTTTTT.

The V call is TRBV19, the J call TRBJ1-2; D is perhaps TRBD1 (6 bases). Trimming pared 5 bases from V and 5 bases from J, leaving 15 bases between. The CDR3 sequence is 14 residues long. In germline, CDR1 is LNHDA, CDR2 SQIVND (reference sequence). The CDR3 sequence: CASSALGTRYGYTF. Here the CDR3 DNA reads TGTGCCAGTAGTGCCCTCGGGACACGGTATGGCTACACCTTC.

The CDR3 DNA sequence: TGTGCCAGCAGCCAGACAGGGGGCGGACCGCAAGGGGGATGGACCCAGTACTTC. Protein: CASSQTGGGPQGGWTQYF. The chain joins TRBV28 to TRBJ2-5; 10 bases fit TRBD1. CDR3 length: 18 amino acids. Unmatched junction bases numbered 20, after V lost 6 bases and J lost 7 bases. CDR1 is MDHEN and CDR2 is SYDVKM in the germline V gene. Based on the CDR3 plus reference TRBV28 and TRBJ2-5, the full variable domain is DVKVTQSSRYLVKRTGEKVFLECVQDMDHENMFWYRQDPGLGLRLIYFSYDVKMKEKGDIPEGYSVSREKKERFSLILESASTNQTSMYLCASSQTGGGPQGGWTQYFGPGTRLLVL.

This clone was seen once. J is TRBJ2-7 and V is TRBV7-2; D unclear. V was shortened by 5 bases and J by 2 bases, with 10 bases between the two germline ends. This CDR3 region has 13 residues. The germline V gene has CDR1 SGHTA and CDR2 FQGNSA. CDR3 bases: TGTGCCAGCAGCCGTGCAGCGACCTACGAGCAGTACTTC. Its protein product is CASSRAATYEQYF.

This chain uses TRBV30 with TRBJ2-2; D is ambiguous. Trimming cost V 5 bases and J 0 bases, with 16 bases left between them. Germline values: CDR1 GTSNPN, CDR2 SVGIG (reference sequence). The CDR3 covers 16 residues. CDR3 residues: CAWETQTSANTGELFF. CDR3 DNA sequence: TGTGCCTGGGAGACCCAGACATCCGCGAACACCGGGGAGCTGTTTTTT.

This chain joins TRBV5-1 and TRBJ1-1; the D is unclear. This CDR3 contains 13 residues. Germline CDR1 SGHRS, CDR2 YFSETQ. The V end lost 0 bases, the J end lost 1 base, and 4 bases lay between the germline ends. CDR3 coding DNA: TGCGCCAGCAGCTTGGACCCGAACACTGAAGCTTTCTTT. It specifies CASSLDPNTEAFF.

The chain carries TRBV20-1 and TRBJ1-5; no clear D. The CDR3 has 11 amino acids. Trimming took 4 bases from V and 9 from J, leaving 10 bases between them. Germline-derived CDR1 and CDR2 are DFQATT and SNEGSKA (reference sequence). CDR3 in DNA: TGCAGTGCTACCAGGTCCGGGCCCCAGCATTTT. As protein: CSATRSGPQHF.

V gene TRBV7-2 combines with J gene TRBJ2-3; TRBD2 agrees at 8 bases. The CDR3 sequence is 14 residues long. V was pared by 5 bases and J by 10 bases, with 11 bases of the junction left unmatched. Germline values: CDR1 SGHTA, CDR2 FQGNSA. The CDR3, as DNA: TGTGCCAGCAGCCAAAACATAGCGGGGAGTCCGCAGTATTTT. This encodes CASSQNIAGSPQYF.

The CDR3 loop reads CSVGGQGYGYTF. CDR3 DNA: TGCAGCGTTGGGGGACAGGGCTATGGCTACACCTTC. The V and J genes are TRBV29-1 and TRBJ1-2, with 9 nucleotides matching TRBD1. The CDR3 has 12 residues. Germline V gene sequence: CDR1 SQVTM, CDR2 ANQGSEA. Trimming took 4 bases from V and 4 from J; bases not matched to a gene: 1.

The chain employs TRBV5-4 and TRBJ2-3; D is perhaps TRBD1 (6 bases). The CDR3 has 13 amino acids. Germline V gene sequence: CDR1 SGHNT, CDR2 YYREEE (reference sequence). Trimming shortened V by 4 bases and J by 2 bases, and 8 bases separated the two germline ends. The CDR3 is CASSRTATDTQYF. The DNA of the CDR3 is TGTGCCAGCAGCCGGACAGCCACAGATACGCAGTATTTT.

The chain couples TRBV4-1 to TRBJ2-2, with 12 bases matching TRBD1. The CDR3 sequence is 16 residues long. With 4 bases clipped from V and 0 bases from J, the junction kept 0 bases outside the gene matches. The V gene's germline CDR1 is MGHRA and CDR2 YSYEKL. For the CDR3, the DNA is TGCGCCAGCAGCCGGGACAGGGGGCCGAACACCGGGGAGCTGTTTTTT. This codes for CASSRDRGPNTGELFF.

The chain joins TRBV4-3 to TRBJ1-1; weak D call: TRBD1 (5 bases). Germline V lookup: CDR1 LGHNA, CDR2 YSLEER. The CDR3 is made up of 15 amino acids. V dropped 4 bases and J dropped 1 base, with 13 bases sitting between them. CDR3 nucleotide sequence: TGCGCCAGCAGCCGGGGGGACTGGACGAACACTGAAGCTTTCTTT. It translates to CASSRGDWTNTEAFF.

This sequence joins TRBV6-6 and TRBJ2-2; 7 nucleotides match TRBD2. V was pared by 5 bases and J by 4 bases, with 7 bases of the junction left unmatched. CDR1 and CDR2 (germline): MNHNY, SVGAGI (reference sequence). CDR3 length equals 15 residues. The CDR3 region has the DNA TGTGCCAGCAGTCTAACGGGACTAAGCACCGGGGAGCTGTTTTTT. Its protein product is CASSLTGLSTGELFF.

The V gene is TRBV6-1, the J gene TRBJ1-5, with no clear D. The CDR3 has 16 amino acids. Between the trimmed V and J ends, which lost 0 bases and 0 bases, there was a span of 9 bases. CDR1 is MNHNS, CDR2 SASEGT, per germline. CDR3 coding DNA: TGTGCCAGCAGTGAAGCGATCAGCTATAGCAATCAGCCCCAGCATTTT. Its protein is CASSEAISYSNQPQHF.

CDR3 amino acids: CASRGSQLYEQYF. CDR3 in DNA: TGCGCCAGCCGGGGGTCACAGTTATACGAGCAGTACTTC. The chain carries TRBV5-1 and TRBJ2-7, with D possibly matching TRBD2 (6 bases). This CDR3 spans 13 amino acids. Germline CDR1 is SGHRS and CDR2 is YFSETQ. The ends were cut back, 7 bases at V and 4 bases at J, with 15 bases in the middle.

J is TRBJ1-4 and V is TRBV28; possible D gene TRBD1, 6 bases. This CDR3 is built from 15 residues. Trimming took 5 bases from V and 7 from J, leaving 17 bases between them. Germline V CDR1 and CDR2: MDHEN, SYDVKM. The CDR3 sequence is CASSRHRAGGEKLFF. The CDR3 coding sequence is TGTGCCAGCAGTCGACACAGGGCTGGCGGTGAAAAACTGTTTTTT.

V and J are TRBV5-4 and TRBJ2-2, with 8 nucleotides matching TRBD2. This CDR3 has 16 residues. Losses at the gene ends were 4 bases for V and 1 base for J; bases not matched to a gene: 6. Germline V gene lookup returns CDR1 SGHNT and CDR2 YYREEE (reference sequence). CDR3 protein: CASSQRSGGNTGELFF. The CDR3 bases are TGTGCCAGCAGCCAAAGGAGCGGGGGGAACACCGGGGAGCTGTTTTTT. Full variable domain (outside the CDR3, taken from reference TRBV5-4 and TRBJ2-2): ETGVTQSPTHLIKTRGQQVTLRCSSQSGHNTVSWYQQALGQGPQFIFQYYREEENGRGNFPPRFSGLQFPNYSSELNVNALELDDSALYLCASSQRSGGNTGELFFGEGSRLTVL.